The present T cell receptor (beta chain) was sequenced within a study of cytomegalovirus exposure and HLA in healthy donors. Study context: Out of roughly 170 million T cells, an earlier analysis found roughly 100 million unique TCR beta sequences in total.

Germline assignment: CDR1 LGHNA and CDR2 YNFKEQ. The CDR3 is made up of 15 amino acids. V lost 4 bases and J 9 bases, leaving 19 bases between the germline ends. The PCR employed 60 Vbeta primers together with 13 Jbeta primers. Here immunoSEQ multiplex PCR was the method, and the copy in TCRdb shows in-frame clones only, minus some. The repertoire consists of 30,000 to 45,000 clones, with just over 85% occurring once and the leading ten covering approximately 10%. Sequenced input: PBMCs. V usage is TRBV4-2 and J usage is TRBJ1-3; D call uncertain. The receptor was isolated from a woman in her forties in good health and CMV-seropositive. CDR3 in DNA: TGTGCCAGCAGCCTACACGATACGAGAGAGGGCACCATATATTTT. It specifies CASSLHDTREGTIYF.